Presented here are 9 T cell receptor beta chains from one specimen sequenced in a study of blood T cells in healthy people across ages. Together with a sample-barcoded 5' primer, a J-beta primer mix was included in a second PCR lasting 7 to 11 cycles. A single record per CDR3 protein comes from TCRdb applying MiXCR to the 5' RACE reads. The sample holds nearly 800,000 distinct CDR3 sequences, 56% seen once. Input material: blood. The receptors stem from a middle-aged man in good health.

This rearrangement joins TRBV6-5 to TRBJ2-7; D might be TRBD2 (6 bases). The CDR3 spans 15 residues. The germline gives CDR1 MNHEY, CDR2 SVGAGI. Trimming left V 7 bases short and J 2 bases short, with 18 bases between. The CDR3 here is CASTVTNAGTYEQYF. The CDR3 bases are TGTGCCAGCACCGTTACAAACGCGGGGACCTACGAGCAGTACTTC.

V and J are TRBV20-1 and TRBJ2-3; tentatively, D is TRBD2 (7 bases). CDR1 is DFQATT and CDR2 is SNEGSKA in the germline V gene (reference sequence). Trimming removed 3 bases at V and 0 bases at J, with 22 bases between. The CDR3 loop spans 18 amino acids. The CDR3 DNA is TGCAGTGCTAGGCACATCGGAGGGGGTAGCGGGAGCACAGATACGCAGTATTTT. Encoded protein: CSARHIGGGSGSTDTQYF.

V is TRBV20-1 and J is TRBJ1-4; a weak D match, TRBD1 (5 bases). Trimming removed 5 bases at V and 3 bases at J, with 13 bases between. The germline V gene encodes CDR1 DFQATT and CDR2 SNEGSKA (reference sequence). The length of the CDR3 is 14 residues. The CDR3 spells CSARGGAANEKLFF. The CDR3 DNA follows: TGCAGTGCTCGCGGTGGGGCGGCTAATGAAAAACTGTTTTTT.

This clonotype occurred once. V usage is TRBV29-1 and J usage is TRBJ2-3; TRBD2 might be the D (5 bases). This CDR3 has 12 amino acids. Germline lookup yields CDR1 SQVTM and CDR2 ANQGSEA. Trimming took 0 bases from V and 13 from J, leaving 14 bases between them. CDR3 nucleotides: TGCAGCGTTGAAGAGACTACCTCGAGGGAGTATTTT. As protein: CSVEETTSREYF.

The chain has TRBV2 and TRBJ2-1; 10 bases agree with TRBD1. The CDR3 consists of 12 residues. With V trimmed by 10 bases and J by 7 bases, 4 bases remained unmatched. Germline-derived CDR1 and CDR2 are SNHLY and FYNNEI. DNA for the CDR3: TGTGCCAAACGACAGGGGGCTAATGAGCAGTTCTTC. Its protein product is CAKRQGANEQFF.

The V call is TRBV28, the J call TRBJ2-3, with 12 bases lining up with TRBD1. The junction had 6 bases not matched to a gene; V was cut back by 4 bases and J by 4 bases. The CDR3 sequence is 16 residues long. From germline, CDR1 is MDHEN and CDR2 SYDVKM. This chain's CDR3 is CASSSRDRGLADTQYF. The CDR3 bases are TGTGCCAGCAGTTCCCGGGACAGGGGGCTTGCAGATACGCAGTATTTT.

The chain joins TRBV28 to TRBJ2-1, with 10 bases aligning to TRBD2. The CDR3 is 14 residues long. V lost 10 bases to trimming and J lost 6 bases; unmatched junction nucleotides: 9. Germline V gives CDR1 MDHEN, CDR2 SYDVKM. In nucleotides, the CDR3 is TGTGCCACCTTAGCGGGAGGTAGGGGCAATGAGCAGTTCTTC. This sequence encodes CATLAGGRGNEQFF.

This clonotype has only a few counts. The chain carries TRBV20-1 and TRBJ2-7, with 11 positions matching TRBD2. From germline, CDR1 is DFQATT and CDR2 SNEGSKA (reference sequence). The CDR3 runs 16 residues. J lost 3 bases, V lost 3 bases, and 10 bases had no gene match. This chain's CDR3 is CSASLIAGGPIYEQYF. DNA of the CDR3: TGCAGTGCTAGTCTGATAGCGGGAGGGCCGATCTACGAGCAGTACTTC.

The chain has TRBV5-4 and TRBJ2-7, with 8 nucleotides matching TRBD2. V lost 6 bases to trimming and J lost 5 bases; unmatched junction nucleotides: 13. This CDR3 region has 15 residues. Germline CDR1 is SGHNT and CDR2 is YYREEE (reference sequence). Written as DNA, the CDR3 is TGTGCCAGCACCGAAAGCGGGAGATATTCAGACGAGCAGTACTTC. Translated, it gives CASTESGRYSDEQYF.